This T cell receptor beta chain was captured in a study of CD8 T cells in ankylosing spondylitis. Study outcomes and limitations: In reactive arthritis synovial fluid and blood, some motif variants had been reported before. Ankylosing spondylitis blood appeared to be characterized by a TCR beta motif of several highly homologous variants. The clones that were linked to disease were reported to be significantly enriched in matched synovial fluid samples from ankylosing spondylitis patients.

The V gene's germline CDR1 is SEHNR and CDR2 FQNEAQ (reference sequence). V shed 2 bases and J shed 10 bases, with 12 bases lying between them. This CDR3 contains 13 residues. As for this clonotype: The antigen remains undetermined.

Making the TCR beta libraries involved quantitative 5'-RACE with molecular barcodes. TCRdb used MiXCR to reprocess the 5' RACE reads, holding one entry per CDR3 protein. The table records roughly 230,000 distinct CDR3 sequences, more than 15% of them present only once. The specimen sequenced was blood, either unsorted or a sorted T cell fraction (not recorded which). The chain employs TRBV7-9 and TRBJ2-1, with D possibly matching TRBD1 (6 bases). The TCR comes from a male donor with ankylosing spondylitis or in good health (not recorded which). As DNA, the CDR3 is TGTGCCAGCAGCTTAAAGGGGGTTGAGGAGCAGTTCTTC. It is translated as CASSLKGVEEQFF. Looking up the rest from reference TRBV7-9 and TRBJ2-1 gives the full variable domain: DTGVSQNPRHKITKRGQNVTFRCDPISEHNRLYWYRQTLGQGPEFLTYFQNEAQLEKSRLLSDRFSAERPKGSFSTLEIQRTEQGDSAMYLCASSLKGVEEQFFGPGTRLTVL.